The clone carrying this T cell receptor beta chain was counted at least ten times. These data belong to a study of regulatory T cells in long-lasting Graves disease. Time point noted: newly diagnosed GD, antithyroid drugs for less than 3 months. The TCR library was made from RNA extracted from PBMCs. Researchers made TCR beta libraries by using iRepertoire HTBI primers and running Arm-PCR on CDR3 regions. Study processing details: Throughout the samples, researchers identified 50 to 75 TRBV and approximately 15 TRBJ segments. TCRdb re-called the multiplex PCR reads through MiXCR, storing one row per CDR3 protein. These V and J calls rely on TCRdb rather than the paper's analysis. The table shows about 360,000 distinct CDR3 sequences, with 15% to 20% occurring only once. Germline V gene data show CDR1 as LGHDT and CDR2 as YNNKEL (reference sequence). Trimming shortened V by 4 bases and J by 0 bases, and 7 bases separated the two germline ends. The CDR3 has 14 amino acids.

Separately, the same data were catalogued under a study of T cells in Graves' hyperthyroidism and ophthalmopathy. That source adds: Exclusion criteria comprised uncontrolled infection, other autoimmune disease, pregnancy or lactation. Patients with ophthalmopathy were separated from those with stable hyperthyroidism by a 13 V-J model.

The source is a woman between 18 and 29 years old with Graves disease. The chain combines TRBV3-1 with TRBJ1-3; the D is unclear. The sample here was peripheral blood mononuclear cells (PBMCs), taken at new diagnosis, from a patient treated with antithyroid drugs. The CDR3 region is CASSPVISGNTIYF. The CDR3 DNA follows: TGTGCCAGCAGCCCCGTGATCTCTGGAAACACCATATATTTT.